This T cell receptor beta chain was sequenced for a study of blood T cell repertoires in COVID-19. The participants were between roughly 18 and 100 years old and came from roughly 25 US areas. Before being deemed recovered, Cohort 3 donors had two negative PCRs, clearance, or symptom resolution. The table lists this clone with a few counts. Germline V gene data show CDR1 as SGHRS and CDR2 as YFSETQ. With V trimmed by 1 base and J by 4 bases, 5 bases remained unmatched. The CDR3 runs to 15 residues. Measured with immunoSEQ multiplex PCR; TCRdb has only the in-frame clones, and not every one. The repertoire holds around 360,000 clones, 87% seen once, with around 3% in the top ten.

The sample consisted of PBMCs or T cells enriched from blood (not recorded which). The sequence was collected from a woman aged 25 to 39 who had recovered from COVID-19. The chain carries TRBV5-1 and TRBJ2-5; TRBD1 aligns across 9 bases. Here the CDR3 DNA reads TGCGCCAGCAGCTTGTTGACAGGGGGAGGAGAGACCCAGTACTTC. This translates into CASSLLTGGGETQYF.